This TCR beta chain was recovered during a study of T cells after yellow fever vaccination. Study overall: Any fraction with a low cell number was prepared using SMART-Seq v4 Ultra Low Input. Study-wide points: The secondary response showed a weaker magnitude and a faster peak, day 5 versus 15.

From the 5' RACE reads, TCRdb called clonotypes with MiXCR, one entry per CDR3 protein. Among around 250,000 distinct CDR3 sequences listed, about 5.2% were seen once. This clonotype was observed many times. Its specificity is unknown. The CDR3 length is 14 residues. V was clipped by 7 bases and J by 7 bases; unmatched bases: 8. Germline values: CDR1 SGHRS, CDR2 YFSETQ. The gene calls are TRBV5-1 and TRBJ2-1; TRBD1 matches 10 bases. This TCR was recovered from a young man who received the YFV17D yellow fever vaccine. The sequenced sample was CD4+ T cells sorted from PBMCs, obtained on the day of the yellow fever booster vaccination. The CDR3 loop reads CASGTGALFNEQFF. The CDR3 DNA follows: TGCGCCAGCGGGACAGGGGCGCTTTTTAATGAGCAGTTCTTC.